What follows are 22 T cell receptor beta chains derived from one specimen sequenced in a study of T cell responses to AZD1222 COVID-19 vaccine (dated by TCRdb to 2020 to 2022). The library came from the immunoSEQ multiplex PCR assay. TCRdb's version of the immuneACCESS table is confined to in-frame rearrangements and falls short of the full clone set. An unresolved V gene accounts for under half of the shortfall where checked; the remainder is of unknown origin. This sample comprises around 120,000 clones, about 86% of them detected only once. About 16% of the sample belongs to the ten largest clones. Read against the paper, the sample's time point label means: about 28 days (+/-7) after the second vaccine dose. This material consisted of peripheral blood, taken 28 days after the second AZD1222 dose. The receptor set was obtained from an adult who received the AZD1222 COVID-19 vaccine.

The rearrangement joins TRBV9 to TRBJ2-3, with D unclear. The germline V and J ends were trimmed by 4 bases and 1 base, with 10 bases remaining between them. CDR3 length: 14 residues. CDR1 is SGDLS, CDR2 YYNGEE, per germline. The CDR3 region has the DNA TGTGCCAGCAGCATAGGTTTGGGCACAGATACGCAGTATTTT. It specifies CASSIGLGTDTQYF.

V usage is TRBV10-3 and J usage is TRBJ1-2, with TRBD1 matching 7 bases. Germline values: CDR1 ENHRY, CDR2 SYGVKD. This CDR3 contains 15 residues. Trimming removed 2 bases from V and 5 bases from J; junction bases left unmatched: 8. In DNA form, the CDR3 reads TGTGCCATCAGTGAGCAGGGTTTGGGACAGTATGGCTACACCTTC. It is translated as CAISEQGLGQYGYTF.

In this sample, this clone turned up once. The chain recombines TRBV28 with TRBJ2-2, with TRBD2 matching 7 bases. The CDR3 consists of 17 residues. Losses at the gene ends were 4 bases for V and 4 bases for J; bases not matched to a gene: 12. Germline V CDR1 and CDR2: MDHEN, SYDVKM. CDR3 DNA sequence: TGTGCCAGCAGTTCCCTGGATAGCGGGTCTATCACCGGGGAGCTGTTTTTT. This sequence encodes CASSSLDSGSITGELFF.

This chain joins TRBV5-1 and TRBJ2-1; TRBD2 aligns across 10 bases. CDR1 is SGHRS, CDR2 YFSETQ, per germline. The J segment lost 7 bases and the V segment lost 0 bases, leaving 10 bases of the junction unmatched. The CDR3 is 17 residues long. The CDR3, as DNA: TGCGCCAGCAGCTTGGTAGGTAGCGGGAGGTCTAAAAATGAGCAGTTCTTC. This encodes CASSLVGSGRSKNEQFF.

The chain combines TRBV27 with TRBJ2-5; the match to TRBD2 covers 7 bases. V trimming: 1 base; J trimming: 5 bases; junction bases outside the gene matches: 7. The germline V gene encodes CDR1 MNHEY and CDR2 SMNVEV (reference sequence). This CDR3 spans 15 amino acids. CDR3 region: CASSLLRELRETQYF. The CDR3 DNA sequence: TGTGCCAGCAGTTTATTGCGGGAGCTTAGGGAGACCCAGTACTTC.

The V gene is TRBV5-1, the J gene TRBJ2-2; 7 positions agree with TRBD1. This CDR3 region has 15 residues. Germline CDR1 SGHRS, CDR2 YFSETQ. With 0 bases clipped from V and 3 bases from J, the junction kept 2 bases outside the gene matches. The CDR3 region is CASSLGQGYTGELFF. The CDR3 DNA reads as TGCGCCAGCAGCTTGGGACAGGGATACACCGGGGAGCTGTTTTTT.

The rearrangement uses TRBV6-2 or TRBV6-3 and TRBJ2-2; unclear D gene. V was shortened by 0 bases and J by 0 bases, with 8 bases between the two germline ends. Germline V CDR1 and CDR2: MNHEY, SVGEGT. This CDR3 comprises 16 residues. The CDR3: CASSYSPFPNTGELFF. CDR3 DNA sequence: TGTGCCAGCAGTTACTCTCCCTTCCCGAACACCGGGGAGCTGTTTTTT.

This chain uses TRBV6-4 with TRBJ1-1; D gene uncertain. The V gene lost 5 bases and the J gene lost 0 bases, with 10 bases spanning the gap. Germline CDR1 and CDR2: MRHNA and SNTAGT. The CDR3 runs 14 residues. In DNA, the CDR3 is TGTGCCAGCAGTACCGGGAACATGAACACTGAAGCTTTCTTT. It codes for CASSTGNMNTEAFF.

This chain connects TRBV24-1 to TRBJ2-1; 11 nucleotides line up with TRBD1. Germline-derived CDR1 and CDR2 are KGHDR and SFDVKD. V shed 4 bases, J shed 5 bases, and the junction held 6 bases outside the gene matches. This CDR3 has 16 amino acids. CDR3 DNA: TGTGCCACCAGTGACTACGGACAGGGGGCGGACAATGAGCAGTTCTTC. It is translated as CATSDYGQGADNEQFF.

V and J are TRBV4-1 and TRBJ1-5, with TRBD1 matching 8 bases. Germline V lookup: CDR1 MGHRA, CDR2 YSYEKL. V dropped 2 bases and J dropped 6; count of bases not matched to a gene: 3. This CDR3 is 14 amino acids long. CDR3 loop: CASSQTTGGQPQHF. The CDR3 DNA sequence: TGCGCCAGCAGCCAAACAACAGGGGGTCAGCCCCAGCATTTT.

The V and J genes are TRBV19 and TRBJ1-2; the D gene is possibly TRBD1 (5 bases). This CDR3 has 13 residues. V dropped 3 bases and J dropped 6 bases, with 11 bases sitting between them. CDR1 is LNHDA, CDR2 SQIVND, per germline (reference sequence). The CDR3 sequence: CASSIFRVDGYTF. CDR3 DNA sequence: TGTGCCAGTAGTATCTTCAGGGTCGATGGCTACACCTTC.

The chain combines TRBV5-6 with TRBJ1-2, with D possibly matching TRBD1 (5 bases). Trimming took 0 bases from V and 3 from J, leaving 9 bases between them. The CDR3 extends over 14 amino acids. Germline V gene data show CDR1 as SGHDT and CDR2 as YYEEEE. CDR3 sequence (DNA): TGTGCCAGCAGCTTGGGTATGGGGGACTATGGCTACACCTTC. It yields the protein CASSLGMGDYGYTF.

The V and J genes are TRBV27 and TRBJ1-6; D perhaps matches TRBD1 (5 bases). The length of the CDR3 is 14 residues. Trimming shortened V by 0 bases and J by 14 bases, and 14 bases separated the two germline ends. The germline CDR1 and CDR2 sequences are MNHEY and SMNVEV (reference sequence). In DNA, the CDR3 is TGTGCCAGCAGTTTATCGGGGGGACCCTTGGCCCTCCACTTT. Residues: CASSLSGGPLALHF.

This chain uses TRBV5-1 with TRBJ2-1, with D hard to call. The length of the CDR3 is 13 residues. With 0 bases removed from V and 3 bases from J, the gap between germline ends came to 4 bases. Germline V gene sequence: CDR1 SGHRS, CDR2 YFSETQ. CDR3 in amino acids: CASSLERYNEQFF. CDR3 coding DNA: TGCGCCAGCAGCTTGGAGCGCTACAATGAGCAGTTCTTC. Complete variable domain (other parts from reference TRBV5-1 and TRBJ2-1): KAGVTQTPRYLIKTRGQQVTLSCSPISGHRSVSWYQQTPGQGLQFLFEYFSETQRNKGNFPGRFSGRQFSNSRSEMNVSTLELGDSALYLCASSLERYNEQFFGPGTRLTVL.

The rearrangement uses TRBV6-5 and TRBJ2-7, with D possibly TRBD1 on 6 matching bases. Germline lookup yields CDR1 MNHEY and CDR2 SVGAGI. V was trimmed by 6 bases and J by 7 bases, leaving 19 bases between them. The CDR3 spans 14 residues. The CDR3 nucleotides are TGTGCCAGCAGATTGAGGACAGCCATATTGGAGCAGTACTTC. It translates to CASRLRTAILEQYF.

This clone was seen a single time. The chain carries TRBV4-3 and TRBJ1-2, with D possibly TRBD1 on 5 matching bases. The germline V and J ends were trimmed by 1 base and 0 bases, with 9 bases remaining between them. CDR1 LGHNA and CDR2 YSLEER come from the germline V gene. The CDR3 has 15 residues. CDR3 nucleotides: TGCGCCAGCAGCCAAGGGGGGGGAGCTAACTATGGCTACACCTTC. Translated: CASSQGGGANYGYTF.

The chain has TRBV5-1 and TRBJ1-1; the D is unclear. This CDR3 contains 15 residues. V lost 1 base, J lost 5 bases, and 15 bases lay in between. Germline values: CDR1 SGHRS, CDR2 YFSETQ. CDR3 nucleotides: TGCGCCAGCAGCTTGTTCGGCCAGCGATTTACTGAAGCTTTCTTT. Its protein is CASSLFGQRFTEAFF. The full variable domain, its missing parts supplied by reference TRBV5-1 and TRBJ1-1, is KAGVTQTPRYLIKTRGQQVTLSCSPISGHRSVSWYQQTPGQGLQFLFEYFSETQRNKGNFPGRFSGRQFSNSRSEMNVSTLELGDSALYLCASSLFGQRFTEAFFGQGTRLTVV.

V and J are TRBV7-9 and TRBJ2-5; 11 positions agree with TRBD2. With V trimmed by 7 bases and J by 5 bases, 6 bases remained unmatched. Germline V gene data show CDR1 as SEHNR and CDR2 as FQNEAQ (reference sequence). The length of the CDR3 is 14 residues. The CDR3 loop reads CASTTSGGGETQYF. The CDR3 DNA reads as TGTGCCAGCACCACTAGCGGGGGTGGGGAGACCCAGTACTTC.

The sample holds one count of this clone. The V call is TRBV9, the J call TRBJ1-1, with D hard to call. V was shortened by 2 bases and J by 7 bases, with 12 bases between the two germline ends. CDR1 SGDLS and CDR2 YYNGEE come from the germline V gene. The length of the CDR3 is 13 residues. The DNA for the CDR3 is TGTGCCAGCAGCGTGCGGGGTGGCGTTGAAGCTTTCTTT. Translated: CASSVRGGVEAFF. The full variable domain, in which reference TRBV9 and TRBJ1-1 provide the parts outside the CDR3, is DSGVTQTPKHLITATGQRVTLRCSPRSGDLSVYWYQQSLDQGLQFLIQYYNGEERAKGNILERFSAQQFPDLHSELNLSSLELGDSALYFCASSVRGGVEAFFGQGTRLTVV.

The chain recombines TRBV5-3 with TRBJ1-6; D perhaps matches TRBD1 (6 bases). TRBV5-3 qualifies as an ORF whose function is uncertain. This CDR3 contains 14 residues. Deletions cut 3 bases from V and 8 bases from J, with 12 bases between. DNA for the CDR3: TGTGCCAGAAGCTCTGGGACATCCGATTCACCCCTCCACTTT. This translates into CARSSGTSDSPLHF.

The V and J genes are TRBV7-3 and TRBJ1-5, with a weak D call TRBD1 (5 bases). The germline V gene has CDR1 SGHTA and CDR2 FQGTGA. The germline V and J ends were trimmed by 5 bases and 4 bases, with 9 bases remaining between them. This CDR3 is 13 amino acids long. The CDR3 protein is CASSPGRNQPQHF. DNA for the CDR3: TGTGCCAGCAGCCCAGGGCGGAATCAGCCCCAGCATTTT.

This chain links TRBV7-9 with TRBJ1-6; the D is unclear. Deletions cut 3 bases from V and 8 bases from J, with 8 bases between. The CDR3 is 13 amino acids. The germline V gene has CDR1 SEHNR and CDR2 FQNEAQ (reference sequence). The CDR3 region is CASSFLADSPLHF. CDR3 DNA sequence: TGTGCCAGCAGCTTTCTGGCGGATTCACCCCTCCACTTT.